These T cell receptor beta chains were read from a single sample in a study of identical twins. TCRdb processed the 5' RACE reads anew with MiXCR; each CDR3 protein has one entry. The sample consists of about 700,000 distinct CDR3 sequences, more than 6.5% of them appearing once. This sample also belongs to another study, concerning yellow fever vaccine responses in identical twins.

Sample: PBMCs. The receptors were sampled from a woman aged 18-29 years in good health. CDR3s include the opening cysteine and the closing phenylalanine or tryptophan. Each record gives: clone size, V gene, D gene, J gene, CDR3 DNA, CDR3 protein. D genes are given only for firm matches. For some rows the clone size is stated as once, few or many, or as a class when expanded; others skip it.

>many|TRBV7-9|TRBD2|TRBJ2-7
TGTGCCAGCAGCGGGATTAGCGGGAGCGACTACGAGCAGTACTTC
CASSGISGSDYEQYF
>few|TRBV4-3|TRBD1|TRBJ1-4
TGCGCCAGCAGCCCGGGACAGGGGGCAGCTAATGAAAAACTGTTTTTT
CASSPGQGAANEKLFF
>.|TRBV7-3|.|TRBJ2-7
TGTGCCAGCAGCTTCGACGGGGGTTACGAGCAGTACTTC
CASSFDGGYEQYF
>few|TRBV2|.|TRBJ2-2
TGTGCCAGCAGTGAAGGGACCGGGGAGCTGTTTTTT
CASSEGTGELFF
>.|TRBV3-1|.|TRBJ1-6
TGTGCCAGCAGCCAATACCGCGGGGAGGGTTCACCCCTCCACTTT
CASSQYRGEGSPLHF
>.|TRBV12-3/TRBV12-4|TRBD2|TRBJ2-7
TGTGCCAGCAGTACTAGCGGCCTACCCTACGAGCAGTACTTC
CASSTSGLPYEQYF
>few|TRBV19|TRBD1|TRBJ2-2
TGTGCCAGTACTCCTTGGACAGGGATCGGGGAGCTGTTTTTT
CASTPWTGIGELFF
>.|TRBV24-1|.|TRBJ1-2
TGTGCCACCAGTGATTTGGGGTTTGATGGCTACACCTTC
CATSDLGFDGYTF
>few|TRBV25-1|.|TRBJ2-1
TGTGCCAGCAGCTACAGGATGGATGAGCAGTTCTTC
CASSYRMDEQFF
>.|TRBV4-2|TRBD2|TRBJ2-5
TGTGCCAGCAGCCAAGGGTCTCTAGCGGGAGGCGAGACCCAGTACTTC
CASSQGSLAGGETQYF
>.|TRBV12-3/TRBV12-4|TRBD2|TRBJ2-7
TGTGCCAGCGCGAGCGGGGACCTTACCTACGAGCAGTACTTC
CASASGDLTYEQYF
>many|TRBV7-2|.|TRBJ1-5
TGTGCCAGCAGTATGATACGCAACCAGCCCCAGCATTTT
CASSMIRNQPQHF
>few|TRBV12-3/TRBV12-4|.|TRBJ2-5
TGTGCCAGCAGTTTAAACCTGAACCAAGAGACCCAGTACTTC
CASSLNLNQETQYF
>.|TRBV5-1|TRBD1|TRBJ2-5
TGCGCCAGCAGCTCAGGCGACAGGGGGGACCCCCAAGAGACCCAGTACTTC
CASSSGDRGDPQETQYF
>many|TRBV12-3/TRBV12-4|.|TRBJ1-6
TGTGCCAGCAGTCGAGACCGAGGACCCCTCCACTTT
CASSRDRGPLHF
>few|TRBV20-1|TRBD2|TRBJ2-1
TGCAGTGCTAGAAACAATCGCCGCGGACTAGCGGGAGCGGGTGAGCAGTTCTTC
CSARNNRRGLAGAGEQFF
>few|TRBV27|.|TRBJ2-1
TGTGCCAGCAGTTATGGGCCGGCGTACGATGAGCAGTTCTTC
CASSYGPAYDEQFF
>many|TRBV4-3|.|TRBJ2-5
TGCGCCAGCAGCCAAGATCGCCGAGTCGAGACCCAGTACTTC
CASSQDRRVETQYF
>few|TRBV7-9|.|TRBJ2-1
TGTGCCAGCAGCCACGGGGCGCTCGCTGAGCAGTTCTTC
CASSHGALAEQFF